This T cell receptor (beta chain) was sequenced in a study of blood T cell repertoires in COVID-19. Study context: Some COVID-19 samples were acute and others convalescent; all came from the United States, Italy and Spain.

Assay: immunoSEQ multiplex PCR; the TCRdb copy retains only in-frame clones and omits some. The table includes 90,000 to 150,000 clones, 79% detected once. Germline CDR1 SGHKS, CDR2 YYEKEE (reference sequence). This CDR3 is built from 15 residues. Trimming took 5 bases from V and 1 from J, leaving 15 bases between them. This TCR was recovered from an elderly woman with acute or convalescent COVID-19. V usage is TRBV5-5 and J usage is TRBJ1-1; TRBD1 is a possible D gene (6 bases). Sequencing was done on a sample of peripheral blood. CDR3 amino acids: CASSYTGTSNTEAFF. The CDR3 DNA follows: TGTGCCAGCAGTTATACCGGGACATCGAACACTGAAGCTTTCTTT.